This note documents a single T cell receptor beta chain sequence. The target antigen is unknown. This record belongs to a study of T cells in localized non-small cell lung cancer. Study findings and constraints: The appearance of a median roughly 53 of the top 100 tumor clones was seen in adjacent lung. Clonality of T cells reached its maximum in uninvolved adjacent lung, surpassing tumor. Heterogeneity remains possible, as sequencing covered one tumor region only.

Libraries were prepared by immunoSEQ multiplex PCR; TCRdb keeps only in-frame clonotypes and omits some of them. The sample consists of tens of thousands of clones, 80% to 90% of them appearing once. The sample here was peripheral blood, taken before any cancer treatment. This TCR was recovered from a man aged 40-75 years with stage I squamous cell lung carcinoma.

CDR3 DNA: TGTGCCAGCAGAGATGACACGTTGAGTCAGCCCCAGCATTTT. Residues: CASRDDTLSQPQHF. The chain uses TRBV7-9 and TRBJ1-5; D uncertain. The ends were cut back, 6 bases at V and 6 bases at J, with 15 bases in the middle. Germline CDR1 is SEHNR and CDR2 is FQNEAQ (reference sequence). This CDR3 region has 14 residues.